This T cell receptor (beta chain) is from a study of vaccination effects on CD4 cells after COVID-19. Study results and limitations: Clones induced by infection and by vaccine showed marked clonal contraction late after vaccination. Early timepoints after infection were absent, and convalescent patients were few in the study.

Clones were sequenced by immunoSEQ multiplex PCR, and TCRdb holds only the in-frame ones, with some missing. The table has around 25,000 clones, approximately 72% seen once. Peptide-pool stimulation followed by sequencing identified expanded antigen-specific CD4+ clonotypes in the ViraFEST assay. Cells that had been cultured for roughly ten days were the source of isolated CD4+ T cells. Among the vaccine recipients, none had a prior SARS-CoV-2 infection, and nucleocapsid antibodies were negative. On days 3 and 7, fresh IL-2 medium replaced half the medium. This clone was recorded once. Its antigen is still unknown. Trimming took 2 bases from V and 0 from J; bases not matched to a gene: 16. The CDR3 is 21 residues long. Germline lookup yields CDR1 SGHRS and CDR2 YFSETQ.

This material consisted of CD4+ T cells from PBMCs cultured with SARS-CoV-2 spike peptides, taken before COVID-19 vaccination. The chain links TRBV5-1 to TRBJ2-2; 10 bases align to TRBD2. This clonotype was obtained from a human donor who received a COVID-19 vaccine. The CDR3 spells CASSFGFLAGDDRANTGELFF. The DNA for the CDR3 is TGCGCCAGCAGCTTTGGGTTTCTAGCGGGAGACGACCGCGCGAACACCGGGGAGCTGTTTTTT.